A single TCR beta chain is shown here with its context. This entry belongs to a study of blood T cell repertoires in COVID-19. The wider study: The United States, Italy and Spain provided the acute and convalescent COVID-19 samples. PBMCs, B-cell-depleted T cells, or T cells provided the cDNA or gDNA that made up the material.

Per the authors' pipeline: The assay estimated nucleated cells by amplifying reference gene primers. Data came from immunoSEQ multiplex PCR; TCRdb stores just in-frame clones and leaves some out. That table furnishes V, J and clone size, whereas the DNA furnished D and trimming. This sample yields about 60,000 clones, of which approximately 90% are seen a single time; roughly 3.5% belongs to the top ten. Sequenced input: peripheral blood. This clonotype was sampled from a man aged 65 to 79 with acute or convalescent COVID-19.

As DNA, the CDR3 is TGTGCCAGCAGAGTCCCGTACAGGGTTCCCTATGGCTACACCTTC. The encoded protein is CASRVPYRVPYGYTF. The rearrangement uses TRBV2 and TRBJ1-2, with D perhaps matching TRBD1 (6 bases). The CDR3 covers 15 residues. Trimming took off 6 bases at V and 4 bases at J, with 18 bases between the two ends. The germline V gene encodes CDR1 SNHLY and CDR2 FYNNEI.